The source of this T cell receptor (beta chain) is a study of blood T cell repertoires in COVID-19. Study in general: Italy, Spain and the United States were the sources of the convalescent and acute COVID-19 samples. T cells, B-cell-depleted T cells, or PBMCs provided the cDNA or gDNA that served as material.

Assay used: immunoSEQ multiplex PCR; TCRdb lists only in-frame clones, some missing. The repertoire consists of about 220,000 clones, with 82% occurring once and the leading ten covering 3% to 4%. Source material: PBMCs or T cells enriched from blood (not recorded which). The origin of this receptor is a woman aged 60 to 75 who had recovered from COVID-19.

The CDR3 loop is CAISDGRGRDEQYF. CDR3 DNA: TGTGCCATCAGTGACGGGAGGGGACGAGACGAGCAGTACTTC. The chain is built from TRBV10-3 and TRBJ2-7, with 8 bases identical to TRBD2. Germline V gene lookup returns CDR1 ENHRY and CDR2 SYGVKD. The CDR3 runs to 14 residues. Losses at the gene ends were 3 bases for V and 5 bases for J; bases not matched to a gene: 6.